This T cell receptor beta chain derives from a study of T-cell reconstitution after alpha-beta-depleted transplantation in children. V gave up 5 bases and J gave up 3 bases; unmatched junction bases: 4. Germline V CDR1 and CDR2: MNHEY, SMNVEV (reference sequence). The CDR3 loop spans 13 amino acids. As it was prepared, the TCRbeta library received unique molecular identifiers. TCRdb recomputed calls from the PCR reads with MiXCR, one row per CDR3 protein. The sample has approximately 510,000 distinct CDR3 sequences; approximately 16% are singletons. The receptor was isolated from a human donor who donated a stem cell graft to a child with acute lymphoblastic leukemia. V gene TRBV27 combines with J gene TRBJ2-7; 7 positions agree with TRBD1. The sample in question was PBMCs from the stem cell graft donor, obtained from the stem cell graft. DNA for the CDR3: TGTGCCAGCAGTGTACAGGGGAGCTACGAGCAGTACTTC. This codes for CASSVQGSYEQYF.